This T cell receptor beta chain was captured in a study of T-cell reconstitution after alpha-beta-depleted transplantation in children. It was with unique molecular identifiers that the TCRbeta library was prepared. TCRdb independently ran MiXCR on the PCR reads; one entry per CDR3 protein. The sample carries 670,000 or so distinct CDR3 sequences, about an eighth recorded once. This clonotype was observed at least ten times. The V and J ends lost 3 bases and 6 bases respectively, with 10 bases between them. The CDR3 consists of 13 residues. Germline V gene lookup returns CDR1 KGHDR and CDR2 SFDVKD. V gene TRBV24-1 combines with J gene TRBJ1-2, with unresolved D. Sequencing was performed on PBMCs, taken before TCRalphabeta/CD19-depleted stem cell transplant. The sequence was obtained from a girl aged 2-10 years with congenital amegakaryocytic thrombocytopenia, due to receive a stem cell transplant. This CDR3 reads CATSDPDRDGYTF. The CDR3 DNA is TGTGCCACCAGTGATCCGGACCGGGATGGCTACACCTTC.